The clone carrying this TCR beta chain was observed a single time. The protocol was immunoSEQ multiplex PCR, while the TCRdb copy is restricted to in-frame clones and leaves out a portion. The sample holds some 19,000 clones; approximately 77% are singletons and the top ten take over 15%. This specimen belongs to a study of OX40 agonist ivuxolimab in advanced cancers. Study details: The patients' treatment was ivuxolimab, an agonistic anti-OX40 (CD134) antibody. Cohort: approximately 79% men, mean age around 60, aged about 20 to 90.

The source material was CD4+ or CD8+ T cells sorted from blood, sampled in a trial of the OX40 agonist ivuxolimab. This TCR derives from an adult with an advanced solid tumor such as melanoma, head and neck, liver or kidney cancer.

The CDR3 reads CASSLRTSGTYEQYF. The CDR3 DNA sequence: TGTGCCAGCAGCCTTAGGACTAGCGGGACCTACGAGCAGTACTTC. This rearrangement joins TRBV5-4 to TRBJ2-7; TRBD2 matches 12 bases. Germline V gene lookup returns CDR1 SGHNT and CDR2 YYREEE (reference sequence). This CDR3 is built from 15 residues. Unmatched junction bases numbered 4, after V lost 4 bases and J lost 2 bases.